This passage covers 18 T cell receptor beta chains from one sample sequenced in a study of blood T cell repertoires in COVID-19. Data came from immunoSEQ multiplex PCR; TCRdb stores just in-frame clones and leaves some out. The table has 290,000 or so clones, almost 90% seen once. The sample comprised PBMCs or T cells enriched from blood (not recorded which). Receptors were obtained from a woman under 30 with acute COVID-19.

The chain joins TRBV28 to TRBJ1-2; D unclear. CDR3 length: 13 residues. The germline V and J ends were trimmed by 1 base and 4 bases, with 7 bases remaining between them. Germline V gene data show CDR1 as MDHEN and CDR2 as SYDVKM. CDR3 sequence: CASSLSISYGYTF. CDR3 sequence (DNA): TGTGCCAGCAGTTTATCTATAAGCTATGGCTACACCTTC.

The chain employs TRBV7-6 and TRBJ1-2; 7 nucleotides agree with TRBD1. The trim removed 5 bases at V and 7 bases at J, leaving 7 bases unmatched. From germline, CDR1 is SGHVS and CDR2 FNYEAQ. The CDR3 contains 13 residues. CDR3 nucleotide sequence: TGTGCCAGCAGCAGACAGGGAAAGGGTGGCTACACCTTC. It encodes CASSRQGKGGYTF.

The chain combines TRBV29-1 with TRBJ2-7; D unresolved. This CDR3 is built from 12 residues. The ends were cut back, 2 bases at V and 5 bases at J, with 10 bases in the middle. The germline V gene has CDR1 SQVTM and CDR2 ANQGSEA. This CDR3 reads CSVELTRDEQYF. The CDR3 DNA reads TGCAGCGTTGAACTGACTCGCGACGAGCAGTACTTC.

The chain is built from TRBV7-2 and TRBJ2-7, with TRBD2 matching over 7 bases. CDR1 SGHTA and CDR2 FQGNSA come from the germline V gene. V gave up 2 bases and J gave up 0 bases; unmatched junction bases: 1. This CDR3 spans 14 amino acids. Here the CDR3 reads CASSLSGGSYEQYF. The DNA of the CDR3 is TGTGCCAGCAGCTTATCGGGAGGCTCCTACGAGCAGTACTTC.

The genes are TRBV2 and TRBJ2-1; 13 bases agree with TRBD2. The CDR3 is 15 residues long. V trimming: 4 bases; J trimming: 3 bases; junction bases outside the gene matches: 0. Germline V gene lookup returns CDR1 SNHLY and CDR2 FYNNEI. As DNA, the CDR3 is TGTGCCAGCAGTGGACTAGCGGGAGGCTACAATGAGCAGTTCTTC. This gives the protein CASSGLAGGYNEQFF.

This clone has more than one count but fewer than ten. V gene TRBV11-3 combines with J gene TRBJ1-2; maybe TRBD1 (6 bases). The CDR3 has 16 amino acids. Germline V gene data show CDR1 as SGHNT and CDR2 as YENEEA. Deletions cut 0 bases from V and 4 bases from J, with 15 bases between. DNA of the CDR3: TGTGCCAGCAGCTTAGAATACGCAGGGGATGGCTATGGCTACACCTTC. It translates to CASSLEYAGDGYGYTF.

V gene TRBV28 combines with J gene TRBJ2-7; 13 bases match TRBD2. Germline CDR1 MDHEN, CDR2 SYDVKM. V lost 6 bases to trimming and J lost 6 bases; unmatched junction nucleotides: 14. The CDR3 covers 17 residues. The CDR3, as DNA: TGTGCCAGCAGCGAAGGTGGACTAGCGGGAGTATTCGGCGAGCAGTACTTC. It codes for CASSEGGLAGVFGEQYF.

In its sample, this clone was seen once. The J gene is TRBJ2-5, the V gene TRBV9; 8 nucleotides line up with TRBD2. Germline CDR1 SGDLS, CDR2 YYNGEE. With V trimmed by 2 bases and J by 5 bases, 14 bases remained unmatched. The CDR3 loop spans 17 amino acids. DNA of the CDR3: TGTGCCAGCAGCGTCTTCGGAGCGGGAGAAGGGGAGGAGACCCAGTACTTC. Translated: CASSVFGAGEGEETQYF.

V and J are TRBV7-9 and TRBJ2-5, with TRBD2 as a possible D gene (6 bases). Germline-derived CDR1 and CDR2 are SEHNR and FQNEAQ (reference sequence). The CDR3 sequence is 15 residues long. V was shortened by 5 bases and J by 3 bases, with 16 bases between the two germline ends. CDR3 in DNA: TGTGCCAGCAGCATAGATGGGCGGAGGGAAGAGACCCAGTACTTC. Its translation is CASSIDGRREETQYF.

V and J are TRBV6-2 or TRBV6-3 and TRBJ1-1; D gene uncertain. The CDR3 sequence is 15 residues long. CDR1 and CDR2 from the germline V gene are MNHEY and SVGEGT. Trimming pared 2 bases from V and 4 bases from J, leaving 14 bases between. The CDR3 DNA follows: TGTGCCAGCAGTTACGATGGCCCCGCGGGCACTGAAGCTTTCTTT. Translated, it gives CASSYDGPAGTEAFF.

In DNA form, the CDR3 reads TGTGCCAGCAGCCAAGTATTAACAGGGGAGTCCGAGCAGTACTTC. As protein: CASSQVLTGESEQYF. V is TRBV3-1 (or the pseudogene TRBV3-2) and J is TRBJ2-7, with TRBD1 identical over 7 bases. This CDR3 has 15 amino acids. CDR1 and CDR2 (germline): LGHDT, YNNKEL (reference sequence). Trimming removed 1 base from V and 6 bases from J; junction bases left unmatched: 9.

The V gene is TRBV18, the J gene TRBJ1-2; 9 nucleotides match TRBD1. Germline V gives CDR1 KGHSH, CDR2 LQKENI. The CDR3 extends over 17 amino acids. The V gene end was trimmed by 4 bases and the J gene end by 4 bases; junction bases not matched to a gene: 13. CDR3 in amino acids: CASSLLKGQGYGYGYTF. For the CDR3, the DNA is TGTGCCAGCTCACTTCTGAAGGGACAGGGCTATGGCTATGGCTACACCTTC.

On this clone itself: This sequence may be a read error, since a much larger clone differs from it by one base. The chain is built from TRBV15 and TRBJ2-1; D perhaps matches TRBD2 (5 bases). Germline CDR1 is LNHNV and CDR2 is YYDKDF (reference sequence). V lost 6 bases and J lost 5, with 8 bases in between. The CDR3 length is 12 residues. This chain's CDR3 is CATRAGDNEQFF. The CDR3 DNA reads as TGTGCCACCAGGGCCGGGGACAATGAGCAGTTCTTC.

This chain links TRBV11-3 with TRBJ2-1; 14 bases map to TRBD2. This CDR3 is 19 amino acids long. Trimming took 3 bases from V and 2 from J; bases not matched to a gene: 9. The germline V gene encodes CDR1 SGHNT and CDR2 YENEEA. CDR3 in DNA: TGTGCCAGCAGCTTGGCCGGGACTAGCGGGAGTAAAACCTACAATGAGCAGTTCTTC. Protein product: CASSLAGTSGSKTYNEQFF.

The chain joins TRBV29-1 to TRBJ2-7, with 8 nucleotides matching TRBD2. This CDR3 spans 14 amino acids. The V and J ends lost 4 bases and 2 bases, in that order; junction bases with no gene match: 7. Germline V gene sequence: CDR1 SQVTM, CDR2 ANQGSEA. CDR3 sequence: CSVVLSGSTYEQYF. Written as DNA, the CDR3 is TGCAGCGTTGTATTGAGCGGGAGCACCTACGAGCAGTACTTC.

The chain recombines TRBV7-6 with TRBJ1-6, with TRBD1 identical over 9 bases. Germline V gene sequence: CDR1 SGHVS, CDR2 FNYEAQ. The CDR3 consists of 15 residues. Trimming took 1 base from V and 6 from J; bases not matched to a gene: 1. This CDR3 is CASSLGQGVNSPLHF. CDR3 DNA sequence: TGTGCCAGCAGCTTAGGACAGGGGGTTAATTCACCCCTCCACTTT.

J is TRBJ2-3 and V is TRBV29-1; TRBD1 might be the D (5 bases). This CDR3 region has 14 residues. V gave up 1 base and J gave up 2 bases, with 10 bases separating them. Germline V gene data show CDR1 as SQVTM and CDR2 as ANQGSEA. The CDR3 protein is CSVEGGAPTDTQYF. DNA for the CDR3: TGCAGCGTTGAAGGTGGGGCGCCCACAGATACGCAGTATTTT.

The rearrangement uses TRBV4-2 and TRBJ1-4; D call uncertain. The CDR3 is made up of 15 amino acids. Germline CDR1 LGHNA, CDR2 YNFKEQ. The V and J ends lost 4 bases and 4 bases respectively, with 13 bases between them. Written as DNA, the CDR3 is TGTGCCAGCAGCCCCAAATCCCGGGGTAATGAAAAACTGTTTTTT. It encodes CASSPKSRGNEKLFF.